Listed below are T cell receptor beta chains from one sample, sequenced in a study of OX40 agonist ivuxolimab in advanced cancers. Clones were read by immunoSEQ multiplex PCR, and TCRdb kept only the in-frame ones, dropping some. The sample shows approximately 100,000 clones, 80% to 90% of them seen only once. Here the sequenced sample was CD4+ or CD8+ T cells sorted from blood, taken in a trial of the OX40 agonist ivuxolimab. The receptors here all came from an adult with an advanced solid tumor such as melanoma, head and neck, liver or kidney cancer. The CDR3 runs from the conserved cysteine through the conserved F or W. The order of the fields is D gene, V gene, clone size, J gene, CDR3 protein, CDR3 DNA. A D gene is named only where the DNA matches it firmly. Rows give clone size only sometimes, using once, few, many, or a class for an expanded clone.

.	TRBV7-2	.	TRBJ2-1	CASSLGSGTIRHEQFF	TGTGCCAGCAGCTTGGGATCCGGGACAATTAGACATGAGCAGTTCTTC
.	TRBV7-2	.	TRBJ2-4	CASSFRPKETKNIQYF	TGTGCCAGCAGCTTTAGACCAAAAGAGACCAAAAACATTCAGTACTTC
.	TRBV27	.	TRBJ1-4	CASSLRIGQGGTNEKLFF	TGTGCCAGCAGTTTAAGGATCGGGCAGGGAGGGACTAATGAAAAACTGTTTTTT
TRBD1	TRBV28	.	TRBJ1-5	CASSLPGGFNQPQHF	TGTGCCAGCAGTTTGCCAGGGGGCTTTAATCAGCCCCAGCATTTT
TRBD1	TRBV10-3	few	TRBJ1-6	CAITRGTGNSPLHF	TGTGCCATTACGAGGGGGACAGGGAACTCACCCCTCCACTTT
TRBD2	TRBV6-5	.	TRBJ2-7	CASSYGREVSYEQYF	TGTGCCAGCAGTTACGGTCGGGAGGTCTCCTACGAGCAGTACTTC
.	TRBV25-1	medium-sized	TRBJ1-2	CASSYSTGNYGYTF	TGTGCCAGCAGTTACTCTACAGGGAACTATGGCTACACCTTC
TRBD2	TRBV7-2	once	TRBJ2-5	CASSPVVSSGGSQYF	TGTGCCAGCAGCCCGGTAGTATCTAGCGGGGGTTCCCAGTACTTC
.	TRBV21-1	.	TRBJ1-2	CASSRGRDGYTF	TGTGCCAGCAGCAGGGGGCGGGATGGCTACACCTTC
.	TRBV5-1	.	TRBJ1-2	CASSLRRVDYGYTF	TGCGCCAGCAGCTTGCGTAGGGTGGACTATGGCTACACCTTC
.	TRBV6-6	.	TRBJ1-5	CASSPGRINSNQPQHF	TGTGCCAGCAGTCCCGGACGGATTAATAGCAATCAGCCCCAGCATTTT
.	TRBV7-9	once	TRBJ2-3	CASSLAGSLDTQYF	TGTGCCAGCAGCTTAGCAGGGTCTCTCGATACGCAGTATTTT
TRBD1	TRBV19	.	TRBJ1-2	CASSFSRTGAGYGYTF	TGTGCCAGTAGTTTTTCCCGGACAGGGGCTGGCTATGGCTACACCTTC
.	TRBV6-5	.	TRBJ1-2	CASSGQTYGYTF	TGTGCCAGCAGCGGACAGACCTATGGCTACACCTTC
.	TRBV30	.	TRBJ1-2	CAWSAQGKGYTF	TGTGCCTGGAGTGCGCAGGGGAAAGGCTACACCTTC
.	TRBV29-1	.	TRBJ1-5	CSASDGSSNQPQHF	TGCAGCGCCTCGGACGGATCTAGCAATCAGCCCCAGCATTTT
.	TRBV10-1	few	TRBJ1-2	CASSEGTPSGGYTF	TGCGCCAGCAGTGAAGGGACACCATCGGGTGGCTACACCTTC
TRBD2	TRBV7-3	few	TRBJ2-3	CASRPPGGPTDTQYF	TGTGCCAGCAGACCCCCGGGGGGGCCCACAGATACGCAGTATTTT
.	TRBV6-6	.	TRBJ2-3	CASRSDSPADTQYF	TGTGCCAGCAGAAGCGACAGTCCGGCAGATACGCAGTATTTT
.	TRBV4-3	once	TRBJ1-4	CASSQDLGGADEKLFF	TGCGCCAGCAGCCAAGATTTGGGGGGAGCCGATGAAAAACTGTTTTTT
TRBD1	TRBV18	.	TRBJ2-2	CASSSGTGVSGELFF	TGTGCCAGCTCATCCGGGACAGGGGTCTCCGGGGAGCTGTTTTTT
TRBD1	TRBV30	.	TRBJ1-2	CAWSAGTGSGGYTF	TGTGCCTGGAGTGCCGGGACAGGGTCGGGAGGCTACACCTTC
.	TRBV7-9	.	TRBJ1-4	CASSWGTEKLFF	TGTGCCAGCAGCTGGGGGACTGAAAAACTGTTTTTT
.	TRBV28	once	TRBJ1-2	CASSLSFPRTPPGYTF	TGTGCCAGCAGTTTATCCTTCCCTCGGACCCCCCCCGGCTACACCTTC
.	TRBV6-5	.	TRBJ1-2	CATKGRGSNYGYTF	TGTGCCACGAAAGGGAGGGGGTCGAACTATGGCTACACCTTC
TRBD1	TRBV19	.	TRBJ1-2	CASRGTVDGYTF	TGTGCCAGTAGAGGGACAGTTGATGGCTACACCTTC
.	TRBV6-4	few	TRBJ2-1	CASSPPFSAIYNEQFF	TGTGCCAGCAGCCCTCCTTTTAGCGCGATATACAATGAGCAGTTCTTC
.	TRBV7-2	.	TRBJ2-1	CASRGQGFGEQFF	TGTGCCAGCAGGGGCCAGGGGTTCGGGGAGCAGTTCTTC
TRBD2	TRBV4-3	.	TRBJ2-7	CASSQLAGGYEQYF	TGCGCCAGCAGCCAACTAGCGGGGGGGTACGAGCAGTACTTC
TRBD2	TRBV11-2	.	TRBJ2-3	CASSLGRLAGRRTDTQYF	TGTGCCAGCAGCTTAGGTCGACTAGCGGGTAGACGCACAGATACGCAGTATTTT
.	TRBV2	few	TRBJ1-2	CASSEVTWEDYGYTF	TGTGCCAGCAGTGAGGTCACCTGGGAGGACTATGGCTACACCTTC
TRBD1	TRBV5-4	.	TRBJ1-2	CASSLGLGQGFYGYTF	TGTGCCAGCAGCCTAGGTCTGGGACAGGGTTTTTATGGCTACACCTTC
.	TRBV28	.	TRBJ1-6	CASSLWQDNSPLHF	TGTGCCAGCAGTTTATGGCAGGACAATTCACCCCTCCACTTT
.	TRBV7-9	.	TRBJ2-7	CASSYQGSSYEQYF	TGTGCCAGCAGCTACCAGGGAAGCTCCTACGAGCAGTACTTC
.	TRBV5-1	.	TRBJ2-2	CASKATGTDTGELFF	TGCGCCAGCAAGGCCACCGGGACGGATACCGGGGAGCTGTTTTTT
TRBD1	TRBV7-2	.	TRBJ1-6	CASSLLTGNRSPNSPLHF	TGTGCCAGCAGCTTACTGACAGGGAATCGATCCCCTAATTCACCCCTCCACTTT
TRBD1	TRBV19	.	TRBJ1-4	CASSGTGNEKLFF	TGTGCCAGTAGCGGGACAGGGAATGAAAAACTGTTTTTT
.	TRBV7-6	.	TRBJ1-6	CASSFQTSNSPLHF	TGTGCCAGCAGCTTCCAAACTAGCAATTCACCCCTCCACTTT
.	TRBV5-8	.	TRBJ1-6	CASSSYPYNSPLHF	TGTGCCAGCAGCTCGTATCCCTATAATTCACCCCTCCACTTT
.	TRBV6-5	.	TRBJ1-6	CASSYGLNDSPLHF	TGTGCCAGCAGTTACGGGTTAAATGATTCACCCCTCCACTTT
.	TRBV6-5	.	TRBJ1-2	CASSTLVLDGYTF	TGTGCCAGCAGTACCTTGGTGTTGGATGGCTACACCTTC
TRBD1	TRBV9	.	TRBJ1-4	CASSVGAGGYEKLFF	TGTGCCAGCAGCGTAGGAGCAGGGGGCTATGAAAAACTGTTTTTT
.	TRBV7-6	.	TRBJ1-6	CASSFSTDRNNSPLHF	TGTGCCAGCAGCTTTTCAACTGACAGGAATAATTCACCCCTCCACTTT
.	TRBV4-3	.	TRBJ2-5	CASSSTDRFRETQYF	TGCGCCAGCAGCTCCACCGACAGGTTCAGGGAGACCCAGTACTTC
TRBD2	TRBV9	.	TRBJ2-7	CASSMPSGGASYEQYF	TGTGCCAGCAGCATGCCTAGCGGGGGGGCCTCCTACGAGCAGTACTTC
.	TRBV7-9	.	TRBJ2-5	CASSLVVGARGETQYF	TGTGCCAGCAGCTTAGTAGTTGGGGCCCGAGGAGAGACCCAGTACTTC